This TCR beta chain was found in a study of cytomegalovirus exposure and HLA in healthy donors (dated by TCRdb to the late 2010s). Background for the entire study: In an earlier analysis of about 560 of the donors, 276 Gb of sequence data and 117 million unique TCR beta sequences from some 170 million T cells were reported. An early release that covered around 590 HLA-typed donors contained about 300 gigabases of sequencing data and approximately 85 million unique TCR sequences. Of the 300 to 450 genotyped donors, 65% to 90% were placed in the genetic ancestry cluster associated with self-reported Caucasian donors. The aim of the study was to test whether cataloging public T cell receptors could identify signatures of past pathogen exposure. The T cell repertoires of several hundred subjects were profiled by immunosequencing and related to cytomegalovirus serostatus. In addition to the first cohort of 666 subjects, a separate validation cohort of 100 to 150 different subjects was used. To predict cytomegalovirus infection status, the study combined high-throughput TCR immunosequencing, statistical association of individual TCRs with disease status, and machine learning. To study patterns of TCR occurrence, a later analysis re-analyzed previously published TCR beta repertoires from 550 to 800 donors and added high-resolution HLA genotyping. Rather than using new phenotypic data, the later analysis identified candidate immune exposures from TCR beta sequences and from how often those sequences occurred across donors. An earlier analysis of 450 to 750 of the donors used high-throughput TCR beta sequencing to judge whether each TCR beta V gene segment behaved as functional or pseudogenic. Alongside the repertoire data, information on donor age, sex, ethnicity and CMV serostatus was compiled. A later genetic analysis used genome-wide SNP genotypes for about 60% of the roughly 670 donors, treating that subset as a discovery cohort. All discovery cohort repertoires had been generated on a single sequencing platform. Class I and class II HLA loci were covered by the typing at four-digit resolution. Typing coverage varied by locus: roughly 629-640 donors for A, B, C, DRB1 and DQB1; roughly 510 for DQA1; approximately 570 for DPA1; around 450 for DPB1. A handful of DR-DQ haplotypes were handled as single units for association and clustering because linkage in the cohort was strong. Across 398 genotyped donors of the cohort, an average of about 250,000 unique TCR beta nucleotide sequences per donor were sequenced, and about a sixth of those sequences were non-productive.

Library preparation used the immunoSEQ multiplex PCR assay. For the multiplex PCR, a mixture combining 60 forward primers for TCR Vbeta segments and 13 reverse primers for TCR Jbeta segments was used. A multiplex PCR assay on genomic DNA amplified the CDR3 region of rearranged TCR beta genes. The Illumina HiSeq System was used to sequence the amplified TCR beta libraries as 87-base-pair reads. Per the original workflow: Across the 670 or so repertoires, a later analysis counted about 81 million unique TCR beta chains, 9.5 million to 13 million of which were shared by at least two donors. Raw reads were error-corrected and collapsed into unique sequences with a nearest-neighbor algorithm that merged closely related sequences to remove PCR and sequencing errors. Alignment of CDR3 sequences to IMGT reference sequences was used to assign V, D and J gene segments. Each retained sequence needed at least a six-nucleotide match to both a V gene segment and a J gene segment. Rearrangements were called productive when the CDR3 lacked stop codons and stayed in frame with V and J; all others were non-productive. CDR3 was defined according to IMGT convention as the region running from the second conserved V-encoded cysteine to the conserved J-encoded phenylalanine. Sequences without an unambiguous match to a single V gene segment were excluded from the earlier analysis of 450 to 750 of the donors. In an earlier analysis of several hundred of the donors, a V segment was called functional when productive rearrangements were above 56.7%, and segregating when the standard deviation between donors exceeded 5%. A statistical classification framework was built to diagnose cytomegalovirus status from the catalog of TCR beta chain sequences. In a later analysis, TCR nucleotide sequences were compared against IMGT/GENE-DB human TR gene sequences so that V and J genes could be assigned. In a later analysis, CDR3 sequences and most-parsimonious VDJ recombination scenarios were assigned using the TCRdist pipeline. In a later analysis, each TCR beta chain was defined by its CDR3 amino acid sequence together with its V-gene family, and reads lacking a unique V-gene family were excluded. A later analysis removed 592 highly shared, low-generation-probability nucleotide sequences to deal with suspected cross-contamination and a sequencing artifact. A later analysis calculated a clonal expansion index for each public chain from normalized within-repertoire ranks of inferred template counts. A later analysis computed generation probabilities with a VDJ recombination model fitted to out-of-frame rearrangements, and checked the results against IGoR. In a later analysis, hypergeometric tests were used to score TCR-TCR, TCR-HLA and TCR-CMV co-occurrence, with a repertoire-size bias correction applied to TCR pairs. A later analysis estimated false discovery rates by permuting HLA or CMV assignments 20 times. In a later analysis, co-occurring TCRs were grouped with DBSCAN, and TCRdist sequence similarity was added when clustering was performed within HLA-allele-positive subsets. Co-occurrence clustering excluded repertoires with fewer than 30,000 or more than 120,000 public chains, plus five with anomalous nucleotide sharing. TCRdb holds this immuneACCESS table with in-frame rearrangements only. Some clones are missing; in checked studies, unresolved V genes explain under half, and the rest has no known cause. V and J calls and clone size are given by that table; D and trimming were obtained from the DNA. In all, the sample holds some 120,000 clones, and roughly 80% of those were seen once. 9.5% to 13% of the sample rests with the top ten.

The cohort consisted of 600 to 750 healthy bone marrow donors. Cohort members were all nominally healthy when sampled, although unrecorded immune exposures were likely present. The donor tested CMV seropositive and was one of the 289 seropositive cohort members. A peripheral blood sample was collected from each donor, and TCR beta sequencing was performed on peripheral blood mononuclear cells. The Qiagen DNeasy Blood Extraction Kit was used to extract genomic DNA from the blood cell samples. Results the study describes overall, beyond this receptor: In a later analysis, HLA-associated TCR beta chains showed more clonal expansion and lower generation probabilities than non-associated chains that were equally common. In the study, approximately 160 TCR beta chains were listed as associated with cytomegalovirus. Specific HLA alleles were associated with over 15,000 TCR beta sequences at a false discovery rate of 0.05 in a later analysis. The only immune exposure information available for the cohort was CMV serostatus. An association between a missense DCLRE1C variant and V-gene and J-gene trimming of TCR beta chains was found in a later genetic analysis and replicated in an independent cohort. According to a later analysis, parvovirus B19, influenza, CMV and Epstein-Barr virus appeared linked to several top co-occurrence clusters. Because the 87-base-pair reads could not distinguish some IMGT-functional V segments, including TRBV6-2 and TRBV6-3, those segments were excluded. Across donors, most TCR sequences were observed very rarely, whereas some public TCRs were present in many individuals. The cohort was sequenced for TCR beta chains only, and without alpha or paired-chain data the features that could be detected were limited. A few of the identified cytomegalovirus-associated TCR beta chains were confirmed in vitro to be specific for cytomegalovirus antigens. According to a later analysis, most CMV-associated TCR beta chains appeared to be HLA-restricted, and the HLA associations seemed to be driven largely by CMV exposure. The presence/absence analyses assumed that sequencing depth was roughly uniform across donors, and that assumption may not be true. HLA typing was unavailable for some donors at each locus, so association tests used only the typed subset. When HLA alleles, especially DR and DQ, strongly co-occurred, TCR associations were difficult to assign to individual alleles. A later analysis found that TCR association rates varied across HLA loci, with DRB1 alleles showing the most associated TCRs and HLA-C alleles the fewest. Approximately 18 rarely observed V segments, including chromosome 9 orphons, were excluded from the earlier analysis of about 610 of the donors because counts were too low. In both the original and validation cohorts, the classifier was reported to diagnose cytomegalovirus status with high specificity and sensitivity. The authors suggested that the approach could potentially be extended to other disease states and immunological phenotypes. A further reported finding was that TCR beta sequences accurately predicted the HLA-A and HLA-B alleles for most subjects in the first cohort. Broadly in line with IMGT annotations, most TCR beta V segments showed up in productive rearrangements about 87% or about 30% of the time in an earlier analysis of approximately 640 of the donors. A cluster of highly shared sequence variants was judged likely to represent a technical artifact of the sequencing pipeline. Linkage disequilibrium might explain the correlated functional status among segregating V segments, but an unknown experimental factor could not be ruled out. In a later genetic analysis, fewer N-insertions in productive TCRs were reported among donors in an Asian-associated ancestry cluster than the roughly 700-donor mean.

Relative to germline, V is missing 4 bases and J is missing 3 bases, with 3 bases of the junction outside any gene match. Based on the germline V gene, the CDR1 and CDR2 sequences are SGHNT and YENEEA. The CDR3 numbers 15 residues from cysteine through phenylalanine. Here the CDR3 DNA is all that survives: 45 bases in frame from base 1. About this clone: Its antigen specificity is not known. It has no much larger one-base neighbor in the sample; base qualities were not kept.

The TCR comes from a man aged 25-45 years in good health and CMV-seropositive. The specimen was PBMCs. The rearranged chain carries TRBV11-3 and TRBJ2-2; 9 central bases correspond to TRBD1. Read as DNA, the sequence is TGTGCCAGCAGCTCCGGGACAGGGTACACCGGGGAGCTGTTTTTT. This encodes CASSSGTGYTGELFF.